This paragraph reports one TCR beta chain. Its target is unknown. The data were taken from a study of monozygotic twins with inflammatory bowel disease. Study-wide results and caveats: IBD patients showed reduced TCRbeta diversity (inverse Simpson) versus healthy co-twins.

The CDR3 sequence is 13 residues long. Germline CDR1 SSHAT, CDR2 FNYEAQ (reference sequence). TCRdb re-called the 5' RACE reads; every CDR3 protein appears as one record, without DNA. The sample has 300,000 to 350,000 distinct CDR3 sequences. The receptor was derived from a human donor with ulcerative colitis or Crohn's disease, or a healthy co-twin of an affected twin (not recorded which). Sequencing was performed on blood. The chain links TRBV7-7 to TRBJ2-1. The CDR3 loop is CASSFNRDNEQFF. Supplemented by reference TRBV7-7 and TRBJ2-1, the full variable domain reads GAGVSQSPRYKVTKRGQDVTLRCDPISSHATLYWYQQALGQGPEFLTYFNYEAQPDKSGLPSDRFSAERPEGSISTLTIQRTEQRDSAMYRCASSFNRDNEQFFGPGTRLTVL.